Below are 29 T cell receptor beta chains sequenced from a single sample in a study of T cell responses to AZD1222 COVID-19 vaccine. Using immunoSEQ multiplex PCR, the repertoire was profiled, and TCRdb retains in-frame clones only, with some absent. The data show tens of thousands of clones, over 85% seen once. The sequences come from peripheral blood, collected on day 0 of AZD1222 vaccination. The receptors were gathered from an adult in good health.

The rearrangement uses TRBV9 and TRBJ1-2; perhaps TRBD1 as D (5 bases). Germline V gene lookup returns CDR1 SGDLS and CDR2 YYNGEE. Trimming stripped 7 bases from V and 8 bases from J, with 18 bases between. The CDR3 sequence is 13 residues long. This CDR3 reads CASGRGGLRGYTF. The DNA of the CDR3 is TGTGCCAGCGGCCGCGGGGGACTAAGGGGCTACACCTTC.

This clone showed up just a few times. This sequence joins TRBV2 and TRBJ2-7; a possible D gene is TRBD1 (5 bases). Germline CDR1 and CDR2: SNHLY and FYNNEI. This CDR3 is built from 15 residues. V lost 7 bases and J lost 1, with 17 bases in between. The CDR3 DNA sequence: TGTGCCAGCACCCCGACCCGTAGGGGTTCCTACGAGCAGTACTTC. Encoded protein: CASTPTRRGSYEQYF.

The chain uses TRBV6-5 and TRBJ2-1; a weak D match, TRBD1 (6 bases). V was shortened by 5 bases and J by 9 bases, with 17 bases between the two germline ends. CDR3 length: 14 amino acids. Germline CDR1 reads MNHEY; CDR2 reads SVGAGI. In nucleotides, the CDR3 is TGTGCCAGCAGTCCTATACTCGACAGGACTGAGCAGTTCTTC. Its translation is CASSPILDRTEQFF.

The V gene is TRBV7-9, the J gene TRBJ2-7; 8 bases are shared with TRBD2. The CDR3 has 17 amino acids. The germline V gene has CDR1 SEHNR and CDR2 FQNEAQ (reference sequence). V trimming: 5 bases; J trimming: 2 bases; junction bases outside the gene matches: 14. CDR3 nucleotides: TGTGCCAGCAGCCCGAGCGGGCGGGAGGACTTCCCCTACGAGCAGTACTTC. Translating gives CASSPSGREDFPYEQYF. The full variable domain, completed using reference TRBV7-9 and TRBJ2-7, is DTGVSQNPRHKITKRGQNVTFRCDPISEHNRLYWYRQTLGQGPEFLTYFQNEAQLEKSRLLSDRFSAERPKGSFSTLEIQRTEQGDSAMYLCASSPSGREDFPYEQYFGPGTRLTVT.

The V gene is TRBV6-1, the J gene TRBJ1-2, with a weak D call TRBD1 (5 bases). The CDR3 extends over 15 amino acids. Trimming stripped 2 bases from V and 2 bases from J, with 12 bases between. Germline V gene sequence: CDR1 MNHNS, CDR2 SASEGT. The CDR3 coding sequence is TGTGCCAGCAGTGAAAAAGCAGGGCCCAACTATGGCTACACCTTC. It translates to CASSEKAGPNYGYTF.

This chain links TRBV5-1 with TRBJ2-1; possibly TRBD2 for D (5 bases). V gave up 4 bases and J gave up 5 bases, with 16 bases separating them. Germline CDR1 and CDR2: SGHRS and YFSETQ. This CDR3 is 15 amino acids long. CDR3 region: CASSQPGLADNEQFF. The CDR3 nucleotides read TGCGCCAGCAGCCAACCAGGACTGGCCGACAATGAGCAGTTCTTC. Together with reference TRBV5-1 and TRBJ2-1, the CDR3 gives the full variable domain: KAGVTQTPRYLIKTRGQQVTLSCSPISGHRSVSWYQQTPGQGLQFLFEYFSETQRNKGNFPGRFSGRQFSNSRSEMNVSTLELGDSALYLCASSQPGLADNEQFFGPGTRLTVL.

This clone was seen a few times. The J gene is TRBJ2-7, the V gene TRBV5-1; D may correspond to TRBD1 or TRBD2 (5 bases each). Per the germline V gene, CDR1 is SGHRS and CDR2 is YFSETQ. V lost 5 bases, J lost 4 bases, and 10 bases lay in between. The length of the CDR3 is 12 residues. CDR3 bases: TGCGCCAGCAGTGGGGGTACTTACGAGCAGTACTTC. This translates into CASSGGTYEQYF.

The genes are TRBV5-1 and TRBJ2-5; 11 bases are a match to TRBD1. This CDR3 spans 15 amino acids. Germline V gene sequence: CDR1 SGHRS, CDR2 YFSETQ. V lost 3 bases and J lost 1; bases outside the gene matches: 2. The CDR3 sequence: CASSSGQGVQETQYF. The CDR3, as DNA: TGCGCCAGCAGCTCGGGACAGGGGGTCCAAGAGACCCAGTACTTC.

V and J are TRBV10-1 and TRBJ1-1, with 7 nucleotides matching TRBD1. This CDR3 spans 15 amino acids. Germline CDR1 WNHNN, CDR2 SYGVQD (reference sequence). V was clipped by 5 bases and J by 1 base; unmatched bases: 7. The CDR3 is CASSKQGRENTEAFF. CDR3 bases: TGCGCCAGCAGTAAACAGGGGAGAGAGAACACTGAAGCTTTCTTT.

The gene calls are TRBV19 and TRBJ1-1; D perhaps matches TRBD1 (5 bases). The V end was cut by 10 bases, the J end by 0 bases, with 12 bases between. CDR1 and CDR2 (germline): LNHDA, SQIVND (reference sequence). The length of the CDR3 is 13 residues. The CDR3 loop is CATRDSMNTEAFF. CDR3 DNA sequence: TGTGCCACTCGCGACAGTATGAACACTGAAGCTTTCTTT.

The rearrangement joins TRBV9 to TRBJ1-5; D is ambiguous. Germline V lookup: CDR1 SGDLS, CDR2 YYNGEE. The germline V and J ends were trimmed by 3 bases and 3 bases, with 16 bases remaining between them. This CDR3 contains 16 residues. Written as DNA, the CDR3 is TGTGCCAGCAGCGCCGGAGGTCGAGAGACCAATCAGCCCCAGCATTTT. Protein sequence: CASSAGGRETNQPQHF.

The V call is TRBV6-4, the J call TRBJ1-1; D uncertain. Germline V gene data show CDR1 as MRHNA and CDR2 as SNTAGT. The V and J ends lost 6 bases and 3 bases respectively, with 11 bases between them. The CDR3 has 13 residues. CDR3 in amino acids: CASRSERDTEAFF. The DNA of the CDR3 is TGTGCCAGCAGATCAGAAAGGGACACTGAAGCTTTCTTT.

The gene calls are TRBV11-3 and TRBJ2-3; D not certain. V lost 2 bases to trimming and J lost 2 bases, with 8 bases between them. The CDR3 extends over 14 amino acids. Germline V gene lookup returns CDR1 SGHNT and CDR2 YENEEA. CDR3 amino acids: CASSLKILTDTQYF. The CDR3 DNA reads as TGTGCCAGCAGCTTAAAGATCCTCACAGATACGCAGTATTTT.

This sequence joins TRBV10-3 and TRBJ2-3; the D gene is possibly TRBD2 (6 bases). V was cut by 2 bases and J by 2 bases, with 8 bases left in between. CDR3 length: 14 amino acids. Germline V CDR1 and CDR2: ENHRY, SYGVKD. The CDR3 DNA follows: TGTGCCATCAGTGAGCGCGGGGACACAGATACGCAGTATTTT. Amino acid sequence: CAISERGDTDTQYF.

This clone was counted a single time. The chain joins TRBV19 to TRBJ1-2; 7 bases are a match to TRBD1. The CDR3 totals 12 residues. J gave up 8 bases and V 10 bases, and 10 bases lay outside the gene matches. Per germline, CDR1 LNHDA and CDR2 SQIVND (reference sequence). The chain's CDR3 is CATLGQTRGYTF. CDR3 DNA: TGTGCCACCCTGGGACAGACCCGCGGCTACACCTTC.

J is TRBJ1-2 and V is TRBV21-1. TRBV21-1 represents a pseudogene. The CDR3 has 17 residues. CDR3 sequence reads: CASSKPRGHPRDWGYTF. The CDR3 DNA is TGTGCCAGCAGCAAACCCCGGGGGCATCCCCGGGATTGGGGCTACACCTTC.

V is TRBV7-3 and J is TRBJ1-2; D is unclear. This CDR3 region has 13 residues. Between the trimmed V and J ends, which lost 5 bases and 7 bases, there was a span of 14 bases. Germline V lookup: CDR1 SGHTA, CDR2 FQGTGA. CDR3 amino acids: CASSETPGLGYTF. The CDR3 coding sequence is TGTGCCAGCAGCGAAACCCCAGGACTTGGCTACACCTTC.

In this sample, this clone turned up once. The V and J genes are TRBV19 and TRBJ1-1; D is perhaps TRBD1 (6 bases). The CDR3 runs to 13 residues. The germline V and J ends were trimmed by 6 bases and 1 base, with 9 bases remaining between them. In germline, CDR1 is LNHDA, CDR2 SQIVND (reference sequence). The CDR3 nucleotides are TGTGCCAGTAGCCTGACAGGGAACACTGAAGCTTTCTTT. Amino acid sequence: CASSLTGNTEAFF. The full variable domain, with the rest looked up from reference TRBV19 and TRBJ1-1, is DGGITQSPKYLFRKEGQNVTLSCEQNLNHDAMYWYRQDPGQGLRLIYYSQIVNDFQKGDIAEGYSVSREKKESFPLTVTSAQKNPTAFYLCASSLTGNTEAFFGQGTRLTVV.

V gene TRBV6-5 combines with J gene TRBJ1-3, with D possibly being TRBD1 (6 bases). Per germline, CDR1 MNHEY and CDR2 SVGAGI. V shed 2 bases and J shed 5 bases, with 10 bases lying between them. The CDR3 is 14 residues long. In DNA form, the CDR3 reads TGTGCCAGCAGTTACGACAGGACCAGAAACACCATATATTTT. It codes for CASSYDRTRNTIYF.

The chain links TRBV11-3 to TRBJ1-1; D call uncertain. V dropped 1 base and J dropped 5 bases, with 8 bases sitting between them. CDR1 SGHNT and CDR2 YENEEA come from the germline V gene. The CDR3 loop spans 13 amino acids. In nucleotides, the CDR3 is TGTGCCAGCAGCTTAGGCGGATTTACTGAAGCTTTCTTT. Translating gives CASSLGGFTEAFF.

The sample holds one count of this clone. The chain links TRBV6-2 or TRBV6-3 to TRBJ2-5; the D gene could be TRBD1 or TRBD2 (5 bases each). CDR3 length: 14 residues. The germline CDR1 and CDR2 sequences are MNHEY and SVGEGT. V gave up 5 bases and J gave up 0 bases, with 10 bases separating them. CDR3 region: CASSARGHQETQYF. CDR3 coding DNA: TGTGCCAGCAGTGCCCGGGGCCACCAAGAGACCCAGTACTTC.

This clone was counted between two and nine times. This chain joins TRBV27 and TRBJ2-1, with D perhaps matching TRBD1 or TRBD2 (5 bases each). Germline V gene sequence: CDR1 MNHEY, CDR2 SMNVEV (reference sequence). The V gene lost 6 bases and the J gene lost 9 bases, with 18 bases spanning the gap. The CDR3 is 14 residues long. The CDR3 bases are TGTGCCAGCAGATCCCTGGGACCTCCGGGTGAGCAGTTCTTC. It codes for CASRSLGPPGEQFF.

The V and J genes are TRBV12-3 or TRBV12-4 and TRBJ1-1; possible D gene TRBD1, 6 bases. Trimming stripped 6 bases from V and 4 bases from J, with 12 bases between. The CDR3 loop spans 13 amino acids. The CDR3: CASSYRVGTEAFF. CDR3 bases: TGTGCCAGCAGCTACAGGGTGGGCACTGAAGCTTTCTTT.

The V and J genes are TRBV29-1 and TRBJ2-3; 8 bases agree with TRBD2. The CDR3 totals 17 residues. Looked up from germline, CDR1 is SQVTM and CDR2 is ANQGSEA. Trimming cost V 2 bases and J 0 bases; bases outside gene matches: 10. In DNA, the CDR3 is TGCAGCGTTGAATATCGCGTTTCGGGGGGGAGCACAGATACGCAGTATTTT. Translated, it gives CSVEYRVSGGSTDTQYF.

The chain joins TRBV19 to TRBJ2-4, with a weak D call TRBD1 (6 bases). Trimming removed 6 bases from V and 0 bases from J, with 9 bases in between. The CDR3 sequence is 14 residues long. CDR1 and CDR2 from the germline V gene are LNHDA and SQIVND (reference sequence). The CDR3 DNA reads as TGTGCCAGTAGGGACAGTTTAGCCAAAAACATTCAGTACTTC. Translation gives CASRDSLAKNIQYF.

V usage is TRBV7-9 and J usage is TRBJ2-7, with D maybe TRBD2 (6 bases). V was clipped by 1 base and J by 0 bases, with 7 bases between them. Germline CDR1 reads SEHNR; CDR2 reads FQNEAQ (reference sequence). The CDR3 sequence is 14 residues long. The DNA for the CDR3 is TGTGCCAGCAGCTTAGGGGGGGACTCCTACGAGCAGTACTTC. It specifies CASSLGGDSYEQYF.

This clone was found once. V is TRBV11-3 and J is TRBJ2-7, with 11 bases aligning to TRBD2. Germline V gene data show CDR1 as SGHNT and CDR2 as YENEEA. CDR3 length: 15 residues. The ends lost 1 base at V and 3 bases at J; junction bases unmatched: 2. CDR3 coding DNA: TGTGCCAGCAGCTTAGTCGGGACTAGCGGCTACGAGCAGTACTTC. This gives the protein CASSLVGTSGYEQYF.

This clone came up once. V and J are TRBV10-3 and TRBJ1-1; perhaps TRBD1 as D (6 bases). V lost 7 bases and J 4 bases, leaving 16 bases between the germline ends. CDR3 length equals 14 residues. Germline CDR1 and CDR2: ENHRY and SYGVKD. CDR3 DNA: TGTGCCATCACAAAAGGGGACACAATCACTGAAGCTTTCTTT. Translated: CAITKGDTITEAFF.

The chain employs TRBV5-4 and TRBJ2-1; D remains ambiguous. Germline lookup yields CDR1 SGHNT and CDR2 YYREEE (reference sequence). The CDR3 runs to 12 residues. The germline V and J ends were trimmed by 1 base and 6 bases, with 5 bases remaining between them. The CDR3 loop reads CASSLLVNEQFF. The CDR3 DNA follows: TGTGCCAGCAGCTTGCTTGTCAATGAGCAGTTCTTC.